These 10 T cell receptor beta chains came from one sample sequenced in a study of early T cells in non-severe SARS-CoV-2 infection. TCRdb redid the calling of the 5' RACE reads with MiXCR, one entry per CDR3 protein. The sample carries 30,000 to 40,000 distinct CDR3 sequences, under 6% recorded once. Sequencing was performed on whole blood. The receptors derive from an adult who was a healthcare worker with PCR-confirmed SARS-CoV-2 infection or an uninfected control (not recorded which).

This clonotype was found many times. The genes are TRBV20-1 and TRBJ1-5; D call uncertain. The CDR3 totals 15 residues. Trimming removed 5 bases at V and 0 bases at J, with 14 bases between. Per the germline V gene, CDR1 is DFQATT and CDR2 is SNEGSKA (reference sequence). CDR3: CSAASWADSNQPQHF. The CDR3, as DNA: TGCAGTGCTGCAAGCTGGGCCGATAGCAATCAGCCCCAGCATTTT.

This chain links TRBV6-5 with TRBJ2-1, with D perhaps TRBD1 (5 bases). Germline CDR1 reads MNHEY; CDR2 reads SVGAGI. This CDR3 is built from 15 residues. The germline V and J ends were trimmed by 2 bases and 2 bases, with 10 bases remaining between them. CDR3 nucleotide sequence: TGTGCCAGCAGTTACACCCTAGGGGCCTACAATGAGCAGTTCTTC. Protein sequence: CASSYTLGAYNEQFF.

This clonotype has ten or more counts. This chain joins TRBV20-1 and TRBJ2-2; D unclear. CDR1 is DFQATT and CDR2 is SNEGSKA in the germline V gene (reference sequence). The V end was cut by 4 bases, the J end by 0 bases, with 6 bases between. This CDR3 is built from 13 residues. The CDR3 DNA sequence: TGCAGTGCTAATCCACCGAACACCGGGGAGCTGTTTTTT. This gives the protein CSANPPNTGELFF.

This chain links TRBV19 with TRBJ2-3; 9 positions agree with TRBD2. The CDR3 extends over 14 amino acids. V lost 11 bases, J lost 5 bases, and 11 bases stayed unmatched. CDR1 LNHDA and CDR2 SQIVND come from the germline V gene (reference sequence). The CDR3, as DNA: TGTGCCTCGCACATAGCGGGAGTCAGAGATACGCAGTATTTT. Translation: CASHIAGVRDTQYF.

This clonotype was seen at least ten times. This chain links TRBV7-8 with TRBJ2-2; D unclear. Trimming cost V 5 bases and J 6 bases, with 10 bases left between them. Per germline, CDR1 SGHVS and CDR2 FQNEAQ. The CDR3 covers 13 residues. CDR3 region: CASSQTSAGELFF. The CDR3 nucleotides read TGTGCCAGCAGCCAAACCTCCGCCGGGGAGCTGTTTTTT. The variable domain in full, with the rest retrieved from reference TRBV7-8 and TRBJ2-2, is GAGVSQSPRYKVAKRGQDVALRCDPISGHVSLFWYQQALGQGPEFLTYFQNEAQLDKSGLPSDRFFAERPEGSVSTLKIQRTQQEDSAVYLCASSQTSAGELFFGEGSRLTVL.

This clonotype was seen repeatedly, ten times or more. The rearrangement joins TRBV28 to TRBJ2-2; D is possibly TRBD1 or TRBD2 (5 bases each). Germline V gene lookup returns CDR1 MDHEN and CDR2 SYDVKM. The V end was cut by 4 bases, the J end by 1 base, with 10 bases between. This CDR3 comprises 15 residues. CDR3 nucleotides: TGTGCCAGCAGTTGGGACGCTATGAACACCGGGGAGCTGTTTTTT. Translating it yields CASSWDAMNTGELFF. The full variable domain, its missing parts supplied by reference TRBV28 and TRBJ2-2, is DVKVTQSSRYLVKRTGEKVFLECVQDMDHENMFWYRQDPGLGLRLIYFSYDVKMKEKGDIPEGYSVSREKKERFSLILESASTNQTSMYLCASSWDAMNTGELFFGEGSRLTVL.

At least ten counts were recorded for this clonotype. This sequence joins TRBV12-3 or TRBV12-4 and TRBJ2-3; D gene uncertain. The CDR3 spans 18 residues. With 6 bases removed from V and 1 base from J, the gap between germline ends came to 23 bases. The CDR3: CASRRSLWSQEGTDTQYF. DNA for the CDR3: TGTGCCAGCAGACGTAGCCTGTGGTCCCAGGAAGGCACAGATACGCAGTATTTT.

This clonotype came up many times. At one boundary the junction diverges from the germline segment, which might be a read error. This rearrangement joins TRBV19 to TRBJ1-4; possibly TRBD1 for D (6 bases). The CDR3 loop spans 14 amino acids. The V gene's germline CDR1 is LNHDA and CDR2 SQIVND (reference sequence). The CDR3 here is CASRIGQKNEKLFF. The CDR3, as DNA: TGTGCCAGTAGAATAGGACAGAAGAATGAAAAACTGTTTTTT.

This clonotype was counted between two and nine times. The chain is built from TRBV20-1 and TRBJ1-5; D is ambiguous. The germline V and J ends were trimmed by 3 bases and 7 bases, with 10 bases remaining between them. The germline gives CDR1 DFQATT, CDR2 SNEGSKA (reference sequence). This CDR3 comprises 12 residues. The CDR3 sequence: CSAREGGQPQHF. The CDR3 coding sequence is TGCAGTGCTAGGGAGGGAGGGCAGCCCCAGCATTTT.

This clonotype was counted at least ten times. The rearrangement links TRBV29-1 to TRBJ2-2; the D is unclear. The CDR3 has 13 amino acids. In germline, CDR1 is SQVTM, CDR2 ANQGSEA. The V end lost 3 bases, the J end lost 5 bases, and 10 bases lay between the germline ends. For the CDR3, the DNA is TGCAGCGTTGACCGGGTTGGGACCGGGGAGCTGTTTTTT. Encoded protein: CSVDRVGTGELFF.